This T cell receptor beta chain was obtained from a study of control samples from healthy donors and cancer patients. TCRdb keeps only in-frame clones here, not all; method: immunoSEQ multiplex PCR. The table has some 130,000 clones, about 95% seen once. V was cut by 3 bases and J by 2 bases, with 10 bases left in between. The CDR3 spans 14 residues. The germline V gene has CDR1 LNHNV and CDR2 YYDKDF (reference sequence). The V call is TRBV15, the J call TRBJ2-5; either TRBD1 or TRBD2 may supply D (5 bases each). Specimen: blood. This TCR came from a man between 25 and 39 years old in good health. The CDR3 region is CATSSGTKQETQYF. DNA of the CDR3: TGTGCCACCAGCAGTGGGACCAAACAAGAGACCCAGTACTTC.